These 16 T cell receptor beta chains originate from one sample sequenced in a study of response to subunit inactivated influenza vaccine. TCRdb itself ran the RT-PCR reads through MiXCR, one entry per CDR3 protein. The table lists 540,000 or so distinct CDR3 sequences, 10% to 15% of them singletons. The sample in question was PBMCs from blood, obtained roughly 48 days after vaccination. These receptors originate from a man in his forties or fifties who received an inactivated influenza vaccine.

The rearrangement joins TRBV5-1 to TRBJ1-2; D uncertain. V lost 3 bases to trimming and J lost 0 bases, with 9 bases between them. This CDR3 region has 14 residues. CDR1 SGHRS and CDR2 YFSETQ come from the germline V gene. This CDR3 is CASSSTATNYGYTF. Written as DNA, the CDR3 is TGCGCCAGCAGCTCAACAGCGACTAACTATGGCTACACCTTC.

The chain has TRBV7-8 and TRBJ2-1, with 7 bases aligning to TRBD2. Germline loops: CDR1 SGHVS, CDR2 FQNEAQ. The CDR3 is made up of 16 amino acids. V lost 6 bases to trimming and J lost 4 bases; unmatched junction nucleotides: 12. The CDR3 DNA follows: TGTGCCAGCAGTCCGGAGCGGGGAACGTCTTACAATGAGCAGTTCTTC. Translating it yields CASSPERGTSYNEQFF.

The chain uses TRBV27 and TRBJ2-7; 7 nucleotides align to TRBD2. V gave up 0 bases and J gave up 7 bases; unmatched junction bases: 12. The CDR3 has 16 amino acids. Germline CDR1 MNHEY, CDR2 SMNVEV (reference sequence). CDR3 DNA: TGTGCCAGCAGTTTATCGTTTACGGGACTAATGGGAGAGCAGTACTTC. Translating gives CASSLSFTGLMGEQYF.

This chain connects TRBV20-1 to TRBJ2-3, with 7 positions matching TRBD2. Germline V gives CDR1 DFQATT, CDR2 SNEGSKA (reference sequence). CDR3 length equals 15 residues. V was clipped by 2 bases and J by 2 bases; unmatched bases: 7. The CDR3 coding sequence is TGCAGTGCTAGATGGGCTAGCGGATCCACAGATACGCAGTATTTT. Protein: CSARWASGSTDTQYF.

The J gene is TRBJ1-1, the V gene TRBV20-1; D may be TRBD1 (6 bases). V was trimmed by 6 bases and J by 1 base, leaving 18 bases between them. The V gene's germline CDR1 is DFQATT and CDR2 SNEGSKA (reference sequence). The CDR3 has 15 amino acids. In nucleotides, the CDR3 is TGCAGTGCCCCCCGTGGACAGCTTTCGAACACTGAAGCTTTCTTT. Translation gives CSAPRGQLSNTEAFF.

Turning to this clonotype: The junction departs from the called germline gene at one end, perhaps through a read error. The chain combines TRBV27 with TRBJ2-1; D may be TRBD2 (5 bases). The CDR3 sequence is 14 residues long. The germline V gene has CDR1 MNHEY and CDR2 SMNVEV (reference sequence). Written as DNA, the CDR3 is TGTGCCACCAGTTTTAGGGATACGAGGGATGAGCAGTTCTTC. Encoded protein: CATSFRDTRDEQFF.

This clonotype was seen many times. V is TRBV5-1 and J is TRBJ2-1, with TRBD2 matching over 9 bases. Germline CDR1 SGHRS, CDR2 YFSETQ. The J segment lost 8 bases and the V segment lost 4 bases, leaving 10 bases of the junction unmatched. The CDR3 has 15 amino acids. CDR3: CASSVGTSSSDEQFF. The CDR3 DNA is TGCGCCAGCAGCGTCGGGACTAGCTCTTCCGATGAGCAGTTCTTC.

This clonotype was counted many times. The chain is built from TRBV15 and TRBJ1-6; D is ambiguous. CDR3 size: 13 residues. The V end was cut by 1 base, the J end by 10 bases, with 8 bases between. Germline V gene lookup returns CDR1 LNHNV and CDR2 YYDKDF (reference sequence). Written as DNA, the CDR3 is TGTGCCACCAGCAGAGCCGTAGGGTCACCCCTCCACTTT. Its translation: CATSRAVGSPLHF.

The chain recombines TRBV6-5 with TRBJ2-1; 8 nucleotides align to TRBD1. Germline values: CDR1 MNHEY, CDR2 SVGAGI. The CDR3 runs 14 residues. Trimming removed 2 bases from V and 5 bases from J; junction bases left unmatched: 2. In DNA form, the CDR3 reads TGTGCCAGCAGTTACCCGGGACAGGACAATGAGCAGTTCTTC. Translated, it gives CASSYPGQDNEQFF.

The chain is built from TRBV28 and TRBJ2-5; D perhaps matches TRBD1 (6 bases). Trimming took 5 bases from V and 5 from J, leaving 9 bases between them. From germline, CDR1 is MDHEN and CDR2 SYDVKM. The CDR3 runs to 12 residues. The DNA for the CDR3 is TGTGCCAGCAGTACAGGGCCGGAGACCCAGTACTTC. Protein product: CASSTGPETQYF.

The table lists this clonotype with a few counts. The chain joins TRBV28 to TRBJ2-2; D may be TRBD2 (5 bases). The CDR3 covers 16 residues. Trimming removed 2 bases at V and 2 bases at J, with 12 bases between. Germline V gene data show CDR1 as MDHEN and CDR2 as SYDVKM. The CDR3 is CASSLIGELNTGELFF. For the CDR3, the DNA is TGTGCCAGCAGTTTAATCGGGGAGTTAAACACCGGGGAGCTGTTTTTT.

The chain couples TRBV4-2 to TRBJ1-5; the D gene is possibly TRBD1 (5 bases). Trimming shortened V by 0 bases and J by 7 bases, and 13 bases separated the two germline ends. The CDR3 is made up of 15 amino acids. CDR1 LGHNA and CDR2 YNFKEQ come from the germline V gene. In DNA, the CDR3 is TGTGCCAGCAGCCAAGATGGTGCAGGGTCGCAGCCCCAGCATTTT. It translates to CASSQDGAGSQPQHF.

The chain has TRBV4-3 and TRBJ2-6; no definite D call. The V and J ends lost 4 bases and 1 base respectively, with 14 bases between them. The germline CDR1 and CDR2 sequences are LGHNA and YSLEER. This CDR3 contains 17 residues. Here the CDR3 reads CASSLRLVGSGANVLTF. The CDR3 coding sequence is TGCGCCAGCAGCCTAAGACTGGTGGGGTCTGGGGCCAACGTCCTGACTTTC.

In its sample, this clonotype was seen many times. The CDR3 here is CASSYGGENTEAFF. CDR3 nucleotide sequence: TGTGCCAGCAGTTATGGAGGAGAGAACACTGAAGCTTTCTTT. This chain connects TRBV12-3 or TRBV12-4 to TRBJ1-1; D uncertain. The CDR3 spans 14 residues. V was trimmed by 4 bases and J by 1 base, leaving 10 bases between them.

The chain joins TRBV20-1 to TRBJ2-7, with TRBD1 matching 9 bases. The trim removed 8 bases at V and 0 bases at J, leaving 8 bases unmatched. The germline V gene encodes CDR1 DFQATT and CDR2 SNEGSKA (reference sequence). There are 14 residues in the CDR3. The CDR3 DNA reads TGCAGTCCGGTGTTGGGACAGGGCTCCTACGAGCAGTACTTC. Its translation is CSPVLGQGSYEQYF.

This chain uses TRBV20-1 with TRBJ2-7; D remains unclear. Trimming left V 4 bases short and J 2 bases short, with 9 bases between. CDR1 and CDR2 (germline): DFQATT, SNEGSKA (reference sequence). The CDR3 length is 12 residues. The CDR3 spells CSAKMATYEQYF. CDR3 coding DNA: TGCAGTGCTAAGATGGCTACCTACGAGCAGTACTTC.